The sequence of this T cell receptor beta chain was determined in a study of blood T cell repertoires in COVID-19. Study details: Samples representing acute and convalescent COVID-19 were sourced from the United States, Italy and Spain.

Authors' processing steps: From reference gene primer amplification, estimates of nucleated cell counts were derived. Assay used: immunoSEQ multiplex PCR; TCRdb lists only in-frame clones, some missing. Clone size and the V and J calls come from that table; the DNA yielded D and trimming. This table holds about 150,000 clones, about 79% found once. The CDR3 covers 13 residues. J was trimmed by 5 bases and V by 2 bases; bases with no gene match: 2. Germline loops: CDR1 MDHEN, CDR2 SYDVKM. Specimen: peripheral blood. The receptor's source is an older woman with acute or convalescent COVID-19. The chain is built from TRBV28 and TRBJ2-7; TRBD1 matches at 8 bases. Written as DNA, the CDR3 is TGTGCCAGCAGTTTACAGGGGGCGGACGAGCAGTACGTC. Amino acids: CASSLQGADEQYV.